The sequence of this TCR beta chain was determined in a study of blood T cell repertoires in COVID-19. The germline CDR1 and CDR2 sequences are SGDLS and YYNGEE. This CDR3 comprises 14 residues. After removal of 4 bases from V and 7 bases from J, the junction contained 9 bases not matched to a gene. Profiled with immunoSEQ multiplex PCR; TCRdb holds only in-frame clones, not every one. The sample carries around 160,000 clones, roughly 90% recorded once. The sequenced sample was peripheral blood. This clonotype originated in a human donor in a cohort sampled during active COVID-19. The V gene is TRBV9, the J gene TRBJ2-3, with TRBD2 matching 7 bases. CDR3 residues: CASSPGTNSNTQYF. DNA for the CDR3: TGTGCCAGCAGCCCCGGGACTAACTCAAATACGCAGTATTTT. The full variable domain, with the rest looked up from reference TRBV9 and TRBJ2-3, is DSGVTQTPKHLITATGQRVTLRCSPRSGDLSVYWYQQSLDQGLQFLIQYYNGEERAKGNILERFSAQQFPDLHSELNLSSLELGDSALYFCASSPGTNSNTQYFGPGTRLTVL.